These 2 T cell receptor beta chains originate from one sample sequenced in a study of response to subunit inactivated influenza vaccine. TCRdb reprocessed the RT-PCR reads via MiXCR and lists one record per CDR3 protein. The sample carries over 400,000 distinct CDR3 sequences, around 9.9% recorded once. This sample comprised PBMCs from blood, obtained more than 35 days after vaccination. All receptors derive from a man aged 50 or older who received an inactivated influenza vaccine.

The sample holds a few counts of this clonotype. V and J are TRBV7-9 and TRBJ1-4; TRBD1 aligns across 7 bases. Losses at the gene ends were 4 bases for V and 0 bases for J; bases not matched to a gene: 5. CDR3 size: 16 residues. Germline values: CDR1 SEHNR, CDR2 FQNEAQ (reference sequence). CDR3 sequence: CASSSGDSSTNEKLFF. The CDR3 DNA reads TGTGCCAGCAGCTCGGGGGACAGTTCAACTAATGAAAAACTGTTTTTT.

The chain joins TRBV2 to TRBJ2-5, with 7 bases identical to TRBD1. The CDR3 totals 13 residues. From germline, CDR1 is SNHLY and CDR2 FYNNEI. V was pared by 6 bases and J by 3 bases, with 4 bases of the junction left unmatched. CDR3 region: CASSIQGKETQYF. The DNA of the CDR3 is TGTGCCAGCAGCATACAGGGGAAAGAGACCCAGTACTTC.